These 17 T cell receptor beta chains share one sample of origin, sequenced in a study of cytomegalovirus exposure and HLA in healthy donors. Clones were read by immunoSEQ multiplex PCR, and TCRdb kept only the in-frame ones, dropping some. The repertoire holds 70,000 or so clones, with 90% to 95% as singletons. Source material: PBMCs. These receptors came from a man younger than 30 in good health and CMV-seropositive.

The CDR3 here is CASSYDPVAEQYF. CDR3 bases: TGTGCCAGCAGTTACGACCCTGTAGCCGAGCAGTACTTC. J is TRBJ2-7 and V is TRBV9; no reliable D call. Germline loops: CDR1 SGDLS, CDR2 YYNGEE. The V end was cut by 5 bases, the J end by 6 bases, with 15 bases between. The CDR3 is 13 residues long.

The chain has TRBV2 and TRBJ1-1; no clear D. V lost 7 bases, J lost 5 bases, and 17 bases lay in between. This CDR3 spans 14 amino acids. From germline, CDR1 is SNHLY and CDR2 FYNNEI. This CDR3 reads CASNMGLGGTEAFF. Written as DNA, the CDR3 is TGTGCCAGCAATATGGGCCTGGGAGGGACTGAAGCTTTCTTT.

The rearrangement uses TRBV5-6 and TRBJ2-7; TRBD1 matches at 8 bases. With V trimmed by 0 bases and J by 4 bases, 6 bases remained unmatched. Germline assignment: CDR1 SGHDT and CDR2 YYEEEE. The CDR3 covers 15 residues. CDR3: CASSLGQGWGYEQYF. Here the CDR3 DNA reads TGTGCCAGCAGCTTGGGACAGGGGTGGGGGTACGAGCAGTACTTC.

V usage is TRBV19 and J usage is TRBJ2-5, with D maybe TRBD1 (6 bases). Germline values: CDR1 LNHDA, CDR2 SQIVND (reference sequence). This CDR3 is 14 amino acids long. Trimming pared 3 bases from V and 3 bases from J, leaving 11 bases between. The CDR3: CASSMTGEKETQYF. The CDR3 DNA reads as TGTGCCAGTAGTATGACAGGAGAAAAAGAGACCCAGTACTTC.

The chain has TRBV7-2 and TRBJ2-7, with TRBD2 matching 11 bases. In germline, CDR1 is SGHTA, CDR2 FQGNSA. V gave up 0 bases and J gave up 6 bases; unmatched junction bases: 4. The CDR3 sequence is 15 residues long. In nucleotides, the CDR3 is TGTGCCAGCAGCTTAGCAGCACTAGCGGGAGTCGAGCAGTACTTC. This sequence encodes CASSLAALAGVEQYF.

The chain joins TRBV7-9 to TRBJ2-5; 10 bases map to TRBD2. Germline CDR1 reads SEHNR; CDR2 reads FQNEAQ (reference sequence). The J segment lost 2 bases and the V segment lost 5 bases, leaving 5 bases of the junction unmatched. This CDR3 region has 15 residues. The CDR3 coding sequence is TGTGCCAGCAGCACCTGGACTAGCGGTCAAGAGACCCAGTACTTC. Its translation: CASSTWTSGQETQYF.

The V and J genes are TRBV5-1 and TRBJ2-1, with D uncertain. CDR3 length: 14 residues. The germline CDR1 and CDR2 sequences are SGHRS and YFSETQ. V was cut by 7 bases and J by 0 bases, with 11 bases left in between. CDR3 bases: TGCGCCAGCTCTATCCCGAGCTCCTACAATGAGCAGTTCTTC. It codes for CASSIPSSYNEQFF. Combining the CDR3 with reference TRBV5-1 and TRBJ2-1 gives the whole variable domain KAGVTQTPRYLIKTRGQQVTLSCSPISGHRSVSWYQQTPGQGLQFLFEYFSETQRNKGNFPGRFSGRQFSNSRSEMNVSTLELGDSALYLCASSIPSSYNEQFFGPGTRLTVL.

The CDR3 loop is CASRRATEAFF. CDR3 coding DNA: TGTGCCAGCCGCCGCGCGACTGAAGCTTTCTTT. The rearrangement joins TRBV11-3 to TRBJ1-1; D is unresolved. CDR1 and CDR2 (germline): SGHNT, YENEEA. V was pared by 8 bases and J by 5 bases, with 9 bases between. The CDR3 length is 11 residues.

The chain is built from TRBV7-8 and TRBJ2-2, with 10 positions matching TRBD1. CDR1 and CDR2 (germline): SGHVS, FQNEAQ. The CDR3 is 15 amino acids. V lost 8 bases to trimming and J lost 3 bases; unmatched junction nucleotides: 6. The CDR3 nucleotides are TGTGCCAGCTGGGACAGGGGTGCCGACACCGGGGAGCTGTTTTTT. This translates into CASWDRGADTGELFF.

This chain connects TRBV19 to TRBJ1-2; 9 nucleotides line up with TRBD1. The germline CDR1 and CDR2 sequences are LNHDA and SQIVND (reference sequence). After removal of 1 base from V and 3 bases from J, the junction contained 9 bases not matched to a gene. The CDR3 runs to 17 residues. The CDR3 sequence is CASSIVWGQGSDYGYTF. As DNA, the CDR3 is TGTGCCAGTAGTATAGTTTGGGGACAGGGATCCGACTATGGCTACACCTTC.

The chain is built from TRBV28 and TRBJ1-4; D call uncertain. The CDR3 has 14 residues. The germline CDR1 and CDR2 sequences are MDHEN and SYDVKM. V was cut by 4 bases and J by 7 bases, with 13 bases left in between. The CDR3 DNA follows: TGTGCCAGCAGTTCGCCGGGAGTAGGTGAAAAACTGTTTTTT. Its translation: CASSSPGVGEKLFF.

The chain has TRBV29-1 and TRBJ1-1; D uncertain. The V end lost 4 bases, the J end lost 1 base, and 7 bases lay between the germline ends. The germline V gene has CDR1 SQVTM and CDR2 ANQGSEA. This CDR3 is built from 12 residues. The CDR3 DNA reads as TGCAGCGTTGGGCACCAGAACACTGAAGCTTTCTTT. This codes for CSVGHQNTEAFF.

This chain connects TRBV19 to TRBJ1-1, with 7 nucleotides matching TRBD1. The CDR3 totals 16 residues. The V segment lost 3 bases and the J segment 5 bases; nucleotides outside the gene matches: 12. Germline CDR1 and CDR2: LNHDA and SQIVND (reference sequence). The CDR3 loop is CASSMRQGVVDTEAFF. CDR3 coding DNA: TGTGCCAGTAGTATGAGACAGGGAGTAGTGGATACTGAAGCTTTCTTT.

This rearrangement joins TRBV10-3 to TRBJ2-2, with 9 bases that match TRBD1. The CDR3 has 16 residues. The J segment lost 1 base and the V segment lost 9 bases, leaving 9 bases of the junction unmatched. Germline-derived CDR1 and CDR2 are ENHRY and SYGVKD. CDR3 loop: CAIGTGKGMNTGELFF. For the CDR3, the DNA is TGTGCCATTGGGACAGGGAAAGGGATGAACACCGGGGAGCTGTTTTTT.

The V and J genes are TRBV6-1 and TRBJ2-5; 9 nucleotides align to TRBD2. The CDR3 totals 16 residues. Germline V gene sequence: CDR1 MNHNS, CDR2 SASEGT. Germline trimming cut 0 bases from V and 5 bases from J; bases unmatched to any gene: 7. The CDR3 reads CASSEAGRGRAETQYF. The DNA for the CDR3 is TGTGCCAGCAGTGAAGCGGGTCGCGGGAGGGCCGAGACCCAGTACTTC.

The chain uses TRBV5-8 and TRBJ2-3, with D possibly matching TRBD2 (6 bases). This CDR3 has 15 residues. Germline V lookup: CDR1 SGHTS, CDR2 YDEGEE. The V end was cut by 3 bases, the J end by 1 base, with 12 bases between. CDR3 DNA: TGTGCCAGCAGCTCTCTATCGGGAGGCACAGATACGCAGTATTTT. It yields the protein CASSSLSGGTDTQYF.

This chain joins TRBV10-3 and TRBJ2-5; D is perhaps TRBD2 (6 bases). This CDR3 is built from 15 residues. V lost 3 bases and J lost 2, with 13 bases in between. From germline, CDR1 is ENHRY and CDR2 SYGVKD. The CDR3 DNA is TGTGCCATCAGTGAAAATCTAGCGATGCAAGAGACCCAGTACTTC. Amino acid sequence: CAISENLAMQETQYF.